This passage covers 8 T cell receptor beta chains from one sample sequenced in a study of T cells in Graves' hyperthyroidism and ophthalmopathy. From RNA transcripts, TCR beta CDR3 regions were amplified. First-round RT-PCR with HTBI primers amplified the TCR CDR3 region. A single record per CDR3 protein comes from TCRdb applying MiXCR to the multiplex PCR reads. The sample lists 200,000 to 300,000 distinct CDR3 sequences, over 15% occurring once. Source material: blood. Source of these receptors: a young woman with Graves' ophthalmopathy.

This clonotype was picked up many times. The rearrangement uses TRBV20-1 and TRBJ2-4; D might be TRBD2 (6 bases). Germline-derived CDR1 and CDR2 are DFQATT and SNEGSKA (reference sequence). The V end was cut by 5 bases, the J end by 5 bases, with 16 bases between. This CDR3 spans 14 amino acids. The CDR3: CSAAVMGGQNIQYF. The DNA of the CDR3 is TGCAGTGCTGCGGTAATGGGGGGACAAAACATTCAGTACTTC.

Notes on this clonotype: This may arise from a read error, as a much more abundant clone is one base away. The chain is built from TRBV5-1 and TRBJ2-1, with D possibly matching TRBD1 (6 bases). The CDR3 length is 18 residues. Germline CDR1 SGHRS, CDR2 YFSETQ. Trimming took off 1 base at V and 0 bases at J, with 17 bases between the two ends. The CDR3: CASSLSQDSDSSYNEQFF. In DNA form, the CDR3 reads TGCGCCAGCAGCTTGAGTCAGGACAGTGATTCCTCCTACAATGAGCAGTTCTTC.

Turning to this clonotype: Since a much larger clone is just one base distant, this may be a read error. The chain links TRBV29-1 to TRBJ1-2; no reliable D call. The V gene's germline CDR1 is SQVTM and CDR2 ANQGSEA. This CDR3 contains 13 residues. CDR3 DNA sequence: TGCAGCGCGTCTTCTGGCCCTAACTATGGCCACACCTTC. Amino acids: CSASSGPNYGHTF.

This clonotype came up many times. The chain is built from TRBV20-1 and TRBJ2-3, with 11 bases identical to TRBD2. The CDR3 has 15 amino acids. Germline V gene sequence: CDR1 DFQATT, CDR2 SNEGSKA (reference sequence). Trimming took 5 bases from V and 6 from J; bases not matched to a gene: 10. The CDR3 region has the DNA TGCAGTGCTTATAAAACTAGCGGGAGATTCGATACGCAGTATTTT. Protein sequence: CSAYKTSGRFDTQYF.

This clonotype was counted many times. V gene TRBV7-9 combines with J gene TRBJ2-2, with 8 bases that match TRBD1. Germline V gene lookup returns CDR1 SEHNR and CDR2 FQNEAQ (reference sequence). This CDR3 region has 15 residues. V was pared by 7 bases and J by 5 bases, with 9 bases of the junction left unmatched. The CDR3 spells CASTQGARDTGELFF. CDR3 DNA: TGTGCCAGCACCCAGGGGGCCCGAGATACCGGGGAGCTGTTTTTT.

V usage is TRBV5-5 and J usage is TRBJ2-5; TRBD1 might be the D (7 bases). V lost 8 bases and J 5 bases, leaving 28 bases between the germline ends. The CDR3 sequence is 17 residues long. Per the germline V gene, CDR1 is SGHKS and CDR2 is YYEKEE (reference sequence). The CDR3 DNA follows: TGTGCCAGTAGTATTATGAGCCTAACGGAGGGACAGGAGACCCAGTACTTC. Amino acid sequence: CASSIMSLTEGQETQYF.

Ten or more counts support this clonotype. J is TRBJ2-7 and V is TRBV9; tentatively, D is TRBD1 or TRBD2 (5 bases each). This CDR3 is built from 15 residues. V was pared by 4 bases and J by 4 bases, with 18 bases between. Germline-derived CDR1 and CDR2 are SGDLS and YYNGEE. CDR3 loop: CASSTVGETTYEQYF. The DNA for the CDR3 is TGTGCCAGCAGCACCGTGGGGGAAACCACGTACGAGCAGTACTTC. Supplemented by reference TRBV9 and TRBJ2-7, the full variable domain reads DSGVTQTPKHLITATGQRVTLRCSPRSGDLSVYWYQQSLDQGLQFLIQYYNGEERAKGNILERFSAQQFPDLHSELNLSSLELGDSALYFCASSTVGETTYEQYFGPGTRLTVT.

This clonotype is a singleton in its sample. This sequence joins TRBV20-1 and TRBJ1-1; 8 bases line up with TRBD1. CDR3 size: 14 residues. Germline V gives CDR1 DFQATT, CDR2 SNEGSKA (reference sequence). V shed 4 bases, J shed 4 bases, and the junction held 8 bases outside the gene matches. Written as DNA, the CDR3 is TGCAGTGCTAACCTCAGGGGGCCAGGCACTGAAGCTTTCTTT. Encoded protein: CSANLRGPGTEAFF.